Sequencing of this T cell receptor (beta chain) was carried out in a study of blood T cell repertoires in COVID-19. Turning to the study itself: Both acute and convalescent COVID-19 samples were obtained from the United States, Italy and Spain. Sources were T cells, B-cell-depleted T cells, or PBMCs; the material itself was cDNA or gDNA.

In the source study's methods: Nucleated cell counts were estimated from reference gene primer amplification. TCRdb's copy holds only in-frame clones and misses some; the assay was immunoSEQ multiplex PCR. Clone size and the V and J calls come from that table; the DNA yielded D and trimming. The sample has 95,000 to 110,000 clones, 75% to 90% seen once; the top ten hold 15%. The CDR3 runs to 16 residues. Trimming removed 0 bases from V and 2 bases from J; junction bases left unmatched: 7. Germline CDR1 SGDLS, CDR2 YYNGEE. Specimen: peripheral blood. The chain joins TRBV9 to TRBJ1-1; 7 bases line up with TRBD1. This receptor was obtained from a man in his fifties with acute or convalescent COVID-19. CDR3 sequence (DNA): TGTGCCAGCAGCGTAGATGGTGGAGGGGGCAACACTGAAGCTTTCTTT. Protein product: CASSVDGGGGNTEAFF.